The 25 T cell receptor beta chains below all came from one sample that was sequenced in a study of blood T cell repertoires in COVID-19. Clones were read by immunoSEQ multiplex PCR, and TCRdb kept only the in-frame ones, dropping some. Altogether 230,000 or so clones are present, around 80% being singletons, with the ten largest covering 8.5% to 10%. The sequenced material came from peripheral blood. These receptors were taken from a man aged 35 to 55 with active or convalescent COVID-19.

This chain uses TRBV6-5 with TRBJ1-3, with TRBD1 as a possible D gene (5 bases). This CDR3 spans 14 amino acids. Looked up from germline, CDR1 is MNHEY and CDR2 is SVGAGI. Trimming pared 8 bases from V and 7 bases from J, leaving 18 bases between. CDR3 residues: CASRSEGVVNTIYF. CDR3 bases: TGTGCCAGCCGGAGTGAAGGGGTAGTGAACACCATATATTTT.

The chain carries TRBV3-1 (or the pseudogene TRBV3-2) and TRBJ2-5, with 9 positions matching TRBD2. This CDR3 has 17 residues. The junction had 10 bases not matched to a gene; V was cut back by 1 base and J by 4 bases. CDR1 is LGHDT and CDR2 is YNNKEL in the germline V gene (reference sequence). The chain's CDR3 is CASSQGELAGARETQYF. The CDR3 region has the DNA TGTGCCAGCAGCCAAGGCGAGTTAGCGGGGGCGAGAGAGACCCAGTACTTC.

This chain links TRBV9 with TRBJ1-1, with D possibly matching TRBD1 (6 bases). The CDR3 runs 12 residues. V was clipped by 0 bases and J by 7 bases, with 7 bases between them. Germline V CDR1 and CDR2: SGDLS, YYNGEE. CDR3 DNA: TGTGCCAGCAGCGTAGTGGACAGTGAAGCTTTCTTT. Protein sequence: CASSVVDSEAFF.

The V call is TRBV7-2, the J call TRBJ2-7, with 14 bases lining up with TRBD2. The length of the CDR3 is 15 residues. Unmatched junction bases numbered 4, after V lost 5 bases and J lost 4 bases. From germline, CDR1 is SGHTA and CDR2 FQGNSA. CDR3 DNA sequence: TGTGCCAGCAGCCAGACTAGCGGGGGGGTGTACGAGCAGTACTTC. Encoded protein: CASSQTSGGVYEQYF. Supplemented by reference TRBV7-2 and TRBJ2-7, the full variable domain reads GAGVSQSPSNKVTEKGKDVELRCDPISGHTALYWYRQSLGQGLEFLIYFQGNSAPDKSGLPSDRFSAERTGGSVSTLTIQRTQQEDSAVYLCASSQTSGGVYEQYFGPGTRLTVT.

V is TRBV7-9 and J is TRBJ2-1, with 9 nucleotides matching TRBD2. The CDR3 totals 15 residues. Germline V lookup: CDR1 SEHNR, CDR2 FQNEAQ (reference sequence). Unmatched junction bases numbered 14, after V lost 5 bases and J lost 12 bases. CDR3 region: CASSLLAGGTISQFF. CDR3 nucleotides: TGTGCCAGCAGCCTACTAGCGGGTGGTACAATTTCGCAGTTCTTC.

The rearrangement joins TRBV5-1 to TRBJ1-1; 8 bases match TRBD1. The CDR3 has 17 residues. V gave up 4 bases and J gave up 0 bases; unmatched junction bases: 11. Germline V gives CDR1 SGHRS, CDR2 YFSETQ. DNA for the CDR3: TGCGCCAGCAGCGAAGCCGCCGGGACAGGAATGAACACTGAAGCTTTCTTT. It is translated as CASSEAAGTGMNTEAFF. The full variable domain, with the rest looked up from reference TRBV5-1 and TRBJ1-1, is KAGVTQTPRYLIKTRGQQVTLSCSPISGHRSVSWYQQTPGQGLQFLFEYFSETQRNKGNFPGRFSGRQFSNSRSEMNVSTLELGDSALYLCASSEAAGTGMNTEAFFGQGTRLTVV.

The CDR3 nucleotides are TGTGCCTGGAGTGTGGGCAGGGCGGGGGCCAACGTCCTGACTTTC. Its protein product is CAWSVGRAGANVLTF. The genes are TRBV30 and TRBJ2-6; possible D gene TRBD1, 5 bases. The CDR3 covers 15 residues. Trimming pared 0 bases from V and 4 bases from J, leaving 10 bases between. The germline CDR1 and CDR2 sequences are GTSNPN and SVGIG (reference sequence).

The chain has TRBV28 and TRBJ1-2; D remains unclear. Trimming shortened V by 3 bases and J by 1 base, and 3 bases separated the two germline ends. The CDR3 loop spans 12 amino acids. Germline V gives CDR1 MDHEN, CDR2 SYDVKM. Here the CDR3 reads CASSFFNYGYTF. The CDR3 DNA reads TGTGCCAGCAGTTTCTTTAACTATGGCTACACCTTC.

This clone appeared a few times. The chain couples TRBV5-1 to TRBJ1-4, with 10 bases aligning to TRBD1. This CDR3 comprises 20 residues. Germline CDR1 is SGHRS and CDR2 is YFSETQ. V gave up 4 bases and J gave up 2 bases; unmatched junction bases: 17. In DNA form, the CDR3 reads TGCGCCAGCAGCCACTTACTCAATCCGGGACAGGGGAACACTAATGAAAAACTGTTTTTT. It yields the protein CASSHLLNPGQGNTNEKLFF.

The chain carries TRBV12-5 and TRBJ1-2; TRBD1 matches 9 bases. Unmatched junction bases numbered 6, after V lost 5 bases and J lost 2 bases. From germline, CDR1 is LGHNT and CDR2 FRNRAP. The CDR3 spans 15 residues. In nucleotides, the CDR3 is TGTGCTAGTGGTCGGGGTGGGACAGGGAACTATGGCTACACCTTC. Translation gives CASGRGGTGNYGYTF.

This clone was counted between two and nine times. This chain connects TRBV10-2 to TRBJ2-2; tentative D call: TRBD2 (5 bases). V lost 2 bases, J lost 6 bases, and 13 bases lay in between. The CDR3 spans 15 residues. The germline gives CDR1 WSHSY, CDR2 SAAADI. This chain's CDR3 is CASSERLAGSGELFF. In nucleotides, the CDR3 is TGCGCCAGCAGTGAGAGGCTAGCCGGTTCCGGGGAGCTGTTTTTT.

The J gene is TRBJ1-2, the V gene TRBV10-3; 7 bases line up with TRBD1. This CDR3 is 14 amino acids long. Per the germline V gene, CDR1 is ENHRY and CDR2 is SYGVKD. V gave up 5 bases and J gave up 7 bases; unmatched junction bases: 10. Written as DNA, the CDR3 is TGTGCCATCAGTCTGCAGGGGGAACGAAGTGGCTACACCTTC. Translated: CAISLQGERSGYTF.

This chain joins TRBV6-5 and TRBJ2-3, with a weak D call TRBD2 (5 bases). The V gene lost 4 bases and the J gene lost 7 bases, with 12 bases spanning the gap. The germline V gene has CDR1 MNHEY and CDR2 SVGAGI. The CDR3 spans 13 residues. CDR3: CASSLGRANTQYF. The DNA for the CDR3 is TGTGCCAGCAGTTTAGGGCGGGCAAATACGCAGTATTTT.

This clone showed up just once. The rearrangement joins TRBV6-5 to TRBJ1-5; D may be TRBD1 (6 bases). The V gene lost 8 bases and the J gene lost 5 bases, with 13 bases spanning the gap. This CDR3 spans 13 amino acids. The germline V gene encodes CDR1 MNHEY and CDR2 SVGAGI. DNA of the CDR3: TGTGCCAGCGTGTCGACAGGTCATCAGCCCCAGCATTTT. Amino acid sequence: CASVSTGHQPQHF.

This chain links TRBV10-1 with TRBJ2-3, with no clear D. Trimming shortened V by 0 bases and J by 3 bases, and 13 bases separated the two germline ends. The CDR3 is 16 amino acids. The germline V gene encodes CDR1 WNHNN and CDR2 SYGVQD (reference sequence). CDR3 sequence: CASSESVAPVTDTQYF. The DNA for the CDR3 is TGCGCCAGCAGTGAGTCTGTAGCCCCAGTAACAGATACGCAGTATTTT.

The rearrangement joins TRBV6-6 to TRBJ2-7; maybe TRBD1 (5 bases). The germline V and J ends were trimmed by 7 bases and 0 bases, with 10 bases remaining between them. There are 13 residues in the CDR3. CDR1 is MNHNY and CDR2 is SVGAGI in the germline V gene (reference sequence). The CDR3, as DNA: TGTGCCAGCACCCGAGACAGCTCCTACGAGCAGTACTTC. Amino acids: CASTRDSSYEQYF.

The V and J genes are TRBV6-2 or TRBV6-3 and TRBJ2-3; TRBD1 aligns across 8 bases. The CDR3 runs 13 residues. V dropped 1 base and J dropped 11; count of bases not matched to a gene: 5. Per the germline V gene, CDR1 is MNHEY and CDR2 is SVGEGT. CDR3 loop: CASSYLDREGQYF. The CDR3 nucleotides are TGTGCCAGCAGTTACTTGGACAGGGAAGGGCAGTATTTT.

The chain recombines TRBV2 with TRBJ2-1, with D unclear. There are 12 residues in the CDR3. In germline, CDR1 is SNHLY, CDR2 FYNNEI. V shed 3 bases and J shed 7 bases, with 7 bases lying between them. The CDR3, as DNA: TGTGCCAGCAGTGAGTTCTCGAATGAGCAGTTCTTC. This sequence encodes CASSEFSNEQFF.

The chain combines TRBV11-3 with TRBJ1-2; no definite D call. V shed 2 bases and J shed 14 bases, with 12 bases lying between them. The CDR3 totals 11 residues. Germline CDR1 is SGHNT and CDR2 is YENEEA. CDR3 bases: TGTGCCAGCAGCTTATATCGTACTGTTACCTTC. Residues: CASSLYRTVTF.

V usage is TRBV12-3 or TRBV12-4 and J usage is TRBJ2-2, with 7 positions matching TRBD1. CDR3 length equals 13 residues. J was trimmed by 6 bases and V by 2 bases; bases with no gene match: 0. CDR3 DNA sequence: TGTGCCAGCAGTTTAAGGGGGCCCGGGGAGCTGTTTTTT. The encoded protein is CASSLRGPGELFF.

This clone was detected only once. This sequence joins TRBV5-4 and TRBJ2-5; the D gene is possibly TRBD1 (6 bases). Trimming shortened V by 4 bases and J by 2 bases, and 15 bases separated the two germline ends. Germline lookup yields CDR1 SGHNT and CDR2 YYREEE (reference sequence). CDR3 size: 15 residues. The CDR3 coding sequence is TGTGCCAGCAGCCCTAGTAGACAGGAACAAGAGACCCAGTACTTC. Its protein is CASSPSRQEQETQYF.

V gene TRBV5-8 combines with J gene TRBJ2-1, with 7 bases fitting TRBD1. V lost 4 bases to trimming and J lost 15 bases; unmatched junction nucleotides: 16. Looked up from germline, CDR1 is SGHTS and CDR2 is YDEGEE. The length of the CDR3 is 14 residues. The CDR3: CASSPNSFGTVLFF. The CDR3 nucleotides are TGTGCCAGCAGCCCGAACAGCTTCGGGACAGTTCTGTTCTTC.

J is TRBJ1-1 and V is TRBV30; TRBD1 might be the D (5 bases). The germline V and J ends were trimmed by 7 bases and 3 bases, with 12 bases remaining between them. The CDR3 runs 12 residues. Germline loops: CDR1 GTSNPN, CDR2 SVGIG (reference sequence). The DNA for the CDR3 is TGTGCCTCAAAGGACACCTACACTGAAGCTTTCTTT. Amino acids: CASKDTYTEAFF.

The chain employs TRBV4-2 and TRBJ2-1; D is perhaps TRBD1 (5 bases). Germline V gene data show CDR1 as LGHNA and CDR2 as YNFKEQ. The CDR3 is 15 amino acids. The germline V and J ends were trimmed by 0 bases and 1 base, with 7 bases remaining between them. CDR3 DNA: TGTGCCAGCAGCCAAGAGCCAGGGTCCTACAATGAGCAGTTCTTC. This sequence encodes CASSQEPGSYNEQFF.

The rearrangement joins TRBV21-1 to TRBJ1-2. TRBV21-1 is classified as a pseudogene. The CDR3 length is 11 residues. CDR3 protein: CASVFSRGYTF. The CDR3 DNA follows: TGTGCCAGCGTCTTTTCGAGGGGCTACACCTTC.